This TCR beta chain was retrieved from a study of monozygotic twins with inflammatory bowel disease. TCRdb reprocessed the 5' RACE reads, with one entry per CDR3 protein and no DNA. The listing records 200,000 to 250,000 distinct CDR3 sequences. Study results and caveats: Evidence did not back any single strong signal or clonotype linked to IBD.

The germline CDR1 and CDR2 sequences are SGHRS and YFSETQ. CDR3 size: 15 residues. As regards this clonotype: Its antigen is still unknown.

Material: blood. The rearrangement uses TRBV5-1 and TRBJ1-2; TCRdb lists TRBD1, though no DNA is available to test this call. This TCR derives from a human donor with ulcerative colitis or Crohn's disease, or a healthy co-twin of an affected twin (not recorded which). CDR3: CASSFGQGGDYGYTF.